The present TCR beta chain was sequenced within a study of technical replicates of blood from a handful of donors. Unmatched junction bases numbered 8, after V lost 5 bases and J lost 8 bases. The germline V gene has CDR1 SGHRS and CDR2 YFSETQ. The CDR3 covers 15 residues. The protocol was immunoSEQ multiplex PCR, while the TCRdb copy is restricted to in-frame clones and leaves out a portion. The sample has tens of thousands of clones; roughly 93% are singletons. V usage is TRBV5-1 and J usage is TRBJ2-1; 12 bases align to TRBD2. Sequenced input: T cells isolated from PBMCs. The sequence was obtained from a human donor in good health. In nucleotides, the CDR3 is TGCGCCAGCAGGGAAGCTAGCGGGGGGGCCGATGAGCAGTTCTTC. It yields the protein CASREASGGADEQFF.